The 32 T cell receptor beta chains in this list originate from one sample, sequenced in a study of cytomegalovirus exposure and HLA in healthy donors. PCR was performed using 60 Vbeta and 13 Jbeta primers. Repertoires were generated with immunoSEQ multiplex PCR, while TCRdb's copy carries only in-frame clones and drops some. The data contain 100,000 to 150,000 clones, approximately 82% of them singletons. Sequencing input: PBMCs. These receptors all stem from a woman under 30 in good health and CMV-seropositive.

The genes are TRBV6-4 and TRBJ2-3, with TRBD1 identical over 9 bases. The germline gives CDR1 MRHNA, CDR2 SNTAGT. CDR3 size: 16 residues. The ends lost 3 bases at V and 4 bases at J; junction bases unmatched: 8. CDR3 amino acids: CASSEFPGQGADTQYF. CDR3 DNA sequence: TGTGCCAGCAGTGAGTTCCCGGGACAGGGTGCAGATACGCAGTATTTT.

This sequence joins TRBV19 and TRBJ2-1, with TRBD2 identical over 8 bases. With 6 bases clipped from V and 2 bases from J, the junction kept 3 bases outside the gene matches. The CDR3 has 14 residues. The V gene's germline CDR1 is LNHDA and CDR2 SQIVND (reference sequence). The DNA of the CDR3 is TGTGCCAGTAGGAGCGGGGGTGCCTACAATGAGCAGTTCTTC. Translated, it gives CASRSGGAYNEQFF.

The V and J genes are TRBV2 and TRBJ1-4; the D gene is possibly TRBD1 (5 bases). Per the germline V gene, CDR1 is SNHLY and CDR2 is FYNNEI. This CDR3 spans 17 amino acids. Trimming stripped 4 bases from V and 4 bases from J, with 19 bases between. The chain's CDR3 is CASSGGERGTLNEKLFF. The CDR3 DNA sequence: TGTGCCAGCAGTGGGGGGGAGCGCGGGACTCTTAATGAAAAACTGTTTTTT.

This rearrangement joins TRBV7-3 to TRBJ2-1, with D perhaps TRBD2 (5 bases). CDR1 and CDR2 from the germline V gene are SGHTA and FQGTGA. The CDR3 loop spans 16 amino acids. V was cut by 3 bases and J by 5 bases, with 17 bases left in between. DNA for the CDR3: TGTGCCAGCAGCTTTAAGAGCGGAGGTCCTGACAATGAGCAGTTCTTC. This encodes CASSFKSGGPDNEQFF.

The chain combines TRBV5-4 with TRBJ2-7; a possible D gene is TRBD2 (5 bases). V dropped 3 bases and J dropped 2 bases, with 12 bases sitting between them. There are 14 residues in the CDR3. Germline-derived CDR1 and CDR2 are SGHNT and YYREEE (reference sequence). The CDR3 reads CASSWSGDAYEQYF. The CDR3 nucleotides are TGTGCCAGCAGCTGGAGCGGCGATGCCTACGAGCAGTACTTC.

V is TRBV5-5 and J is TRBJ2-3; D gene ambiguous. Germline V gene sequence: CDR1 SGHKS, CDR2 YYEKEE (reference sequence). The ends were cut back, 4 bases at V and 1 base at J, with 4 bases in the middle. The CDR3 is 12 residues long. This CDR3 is CASSPGTDTQYF. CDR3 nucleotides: TGTGCCAGCAGCCCCGGCACAGATACGCAGTATTTT.

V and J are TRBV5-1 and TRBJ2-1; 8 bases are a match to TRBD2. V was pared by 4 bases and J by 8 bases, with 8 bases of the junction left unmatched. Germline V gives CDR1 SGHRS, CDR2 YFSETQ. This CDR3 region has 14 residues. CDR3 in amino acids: CASSMRGDRDEQFF. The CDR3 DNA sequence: TGCGCCAGCAGCATGCGGGGGGATAGGGATGAGCAGTTCTTC.

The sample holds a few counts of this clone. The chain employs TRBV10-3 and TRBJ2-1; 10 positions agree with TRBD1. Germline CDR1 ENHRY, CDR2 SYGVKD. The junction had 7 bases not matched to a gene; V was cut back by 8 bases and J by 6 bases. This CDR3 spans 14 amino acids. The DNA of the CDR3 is TGTGCCATCGAGCGGGGGACAGGGGTCAATGAGCAGTTCTTC. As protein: CAIERGTGVNEQFF.

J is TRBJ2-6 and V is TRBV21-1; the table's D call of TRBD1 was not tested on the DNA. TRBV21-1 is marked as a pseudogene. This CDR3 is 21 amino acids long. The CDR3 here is CASYSKPGQLFQRTGANVLTF. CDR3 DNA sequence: TGTGCCAGCTACTCAAAACCGGGACAGCTCTTTCAAAGGACTGGGGCCAACGTCCTGACTTTC.

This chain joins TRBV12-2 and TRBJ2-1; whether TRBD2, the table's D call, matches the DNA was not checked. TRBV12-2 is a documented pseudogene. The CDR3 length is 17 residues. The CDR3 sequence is CASRFNPWTRVYNEQFF. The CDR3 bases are TGTGCAAGTCGCTTTAACCCCTGGACTAGAGTTTACAATGAGCAGTTCTTC.

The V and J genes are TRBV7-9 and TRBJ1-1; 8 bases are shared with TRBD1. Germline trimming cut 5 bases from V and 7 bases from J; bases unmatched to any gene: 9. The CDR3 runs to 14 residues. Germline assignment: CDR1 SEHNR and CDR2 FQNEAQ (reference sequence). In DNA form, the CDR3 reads TGTGCCAGCAGCCCCCGACAGGGGCCCCTTGAAGCTTTCTTT. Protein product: CASSPRQGPLEAFF.

The CDR3 region is CASSSGQGADYGYTF. Here the CDR3 DNA reads TGTGCCAGCAGCTCGGGACAGGGGGCAGACTATGGCTACACCTTC. The rearrangement links TRBV7-3 to TRBJ1-2, with TRBD1 matching 12 bases. Germline-derived CDR1 and CDR2 are SGHTA and FQGTGA. Trimming cost V 4 bases and J 3 bases; bases outside gene matches: 3. This CDR3 has 15 amino acids.

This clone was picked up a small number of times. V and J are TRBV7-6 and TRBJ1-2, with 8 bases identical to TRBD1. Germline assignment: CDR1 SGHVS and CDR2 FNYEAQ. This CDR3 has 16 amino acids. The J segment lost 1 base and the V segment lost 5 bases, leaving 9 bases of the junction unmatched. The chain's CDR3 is CASSPYLDRDNYGYTF. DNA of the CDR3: TGTGCCAGCAGCCCCTACCTGGACAGGGATAACTATGGCTACACCTTC. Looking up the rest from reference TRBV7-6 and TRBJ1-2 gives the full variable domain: GAGVSQSPRYKVTKRGQDVALRCDPISGHVSLYWYRQALGQGPEFLTYFNYEAQQDKSGLPNDRFSAERPEGSISTLTIQRTEQRDSAMYRCASSPYLDRDNYGYTFGSGTRLTVV.

CDR3 amino acids: CASSIVETGIDSNQPQHF. DNA for the CDR3: TGTGCCAGTAGTATAGTGGAGACAGGGATTGATAGCAATCAGCCCCAGCATTTT. J is TRBJ1-5 and V is TRBV19, with 7 bases identical to TRBD1. The germline V gene has CDR1 LNHDA and CDR2 SQIVND (reference sequence). This CDR3 has 18 residues. J gave up 0 bases and V 1 base, and 9 bases lay outside the gene matches.

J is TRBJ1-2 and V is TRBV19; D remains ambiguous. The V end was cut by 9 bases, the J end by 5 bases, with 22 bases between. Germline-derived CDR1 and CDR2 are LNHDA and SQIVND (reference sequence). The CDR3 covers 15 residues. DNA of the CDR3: TGTGCCAGCACGACTTCAGAGTTAGGTCCGTATGGCTACACCTTC. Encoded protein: CASTTSELGPYGYTF.

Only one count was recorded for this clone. Here the CDR3 DNA reads TGCAGCGTTGAAGGGGGACAGGTTAGCACAGATACGCAGTATTTT. It is translated as CSVEGGQVSTDTQYF. This sequence joins TRBV29-1 and TRBJ2-3, with 8 bases lining up with TRBD1. There are 15 residues in the CDR3. Germline V lookup: CDR1 SQVTM, CDR2 ANQGSEA. The junction had 3 bases not matched to a gene; V was cut back by 1 base and J by 0 bases.

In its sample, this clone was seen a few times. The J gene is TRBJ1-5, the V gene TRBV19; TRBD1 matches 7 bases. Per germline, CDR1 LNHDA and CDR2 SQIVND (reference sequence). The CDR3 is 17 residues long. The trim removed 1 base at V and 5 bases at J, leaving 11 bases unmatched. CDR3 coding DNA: TGTGCCAGTAGTATAGTCTGGACAGGTTTGGGCTATCAGCCCCAGCATTTT. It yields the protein CASSIVWTGLGYQPQHF.

CDR3 protein: CASSRGGNYGYTF. The CDR3 nucleotides read TGTGCCAGCAGCCGGGGGGGTAACTATGGCTACACCTTC. This sequence joins TRBV7-9 and TRBJ1-2; the D gene is possibly TRBD1 (5 bases). Between the trimmed V and J ends, which lost 5 bases and 1 base, there was a span of 8 bases. Germline CDR1 is SEHNR and CDR2 is FQNEAQ (reference sequence). The length of the CDR3 is 13 residues. The complete variable domain, with remaining parts taken from reference TRBV7-9 and TRBJ1-2, reads DTGVSQNPRHKITKRGQNVTFRCDPISEHNRLYWYRQTLGQGPEFLTYFQNEAQLEKSRLLSDRFSAERPKGSFSTLEIQRTEQGDSAMYLCASSRGGNYGYTFGSGTRLTVV.

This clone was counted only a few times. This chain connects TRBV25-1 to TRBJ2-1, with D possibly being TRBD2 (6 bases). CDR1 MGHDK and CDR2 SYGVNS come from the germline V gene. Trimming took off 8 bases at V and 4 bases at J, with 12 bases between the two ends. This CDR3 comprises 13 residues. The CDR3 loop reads CASFSGAYNEQFF. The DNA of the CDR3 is TGTGCCAGCTTTAGCGGAGCTTACAATGAGCAGTTCTTC.

The CDR3 spells CASSQTYGTPNEQYF. CDR3 sequence (DNA): TGTGCCAGCAGCCAGACATACGGGACACCGAACGAGCAGTACTTC. The chain has TRBV11-3 and TRBJ2-7, with a possible D match to TRBD1 (6 bases). This CDR3 has 15 residues. Looked up from germline, CDR1 is SGHNT and CDR2 is YENEEA. The germline V and J ends were trimmed by 5 bases and 5 bases, with 19 bases remaining between them.

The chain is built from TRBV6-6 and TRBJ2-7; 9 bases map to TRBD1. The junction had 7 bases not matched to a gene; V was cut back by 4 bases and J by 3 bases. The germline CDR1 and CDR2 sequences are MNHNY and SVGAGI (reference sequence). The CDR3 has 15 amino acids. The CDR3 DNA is TGTGCCAGCAGTTCAACAGGGGGCGGTCACTACGAGCAGTACTTC. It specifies CASSSTGGGHYEQYF.

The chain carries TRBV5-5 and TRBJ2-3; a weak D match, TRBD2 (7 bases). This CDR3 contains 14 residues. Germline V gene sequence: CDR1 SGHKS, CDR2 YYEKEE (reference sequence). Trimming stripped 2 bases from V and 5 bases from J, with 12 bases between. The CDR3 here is CASSFGGGGDTQYF. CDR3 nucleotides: TGTGCCAGCAGCTTTGGAGGGGGGGGAGATACGCAGTATTTT.

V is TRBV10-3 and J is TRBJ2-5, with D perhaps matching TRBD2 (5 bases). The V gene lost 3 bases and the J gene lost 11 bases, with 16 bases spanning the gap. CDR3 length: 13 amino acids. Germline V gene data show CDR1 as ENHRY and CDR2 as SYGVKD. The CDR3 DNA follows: TGTGCCATCAGTGAAGATGGGGAGTGGGAGCAGTACTTC. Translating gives CAISEDGEWEQYF.

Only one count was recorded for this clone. CDR3 sequence reads: CASSSTGPRVFF. The CDR3, as DNA: TGTGCCAGTAGTTCGACCGGGCCGAGGGTGTTTTTT. This sequence joins TRBV19 and TRBJ1-4; D ambiguous. Trimming cost V 5 bases and J 15 bases, with 16 bases left between them. This CDR3 region has 12 residues. Germline lookup yields CDR1 LNHDA and CDR2 SQIVND (reference sequence).

CDR3 DNA: TGTGCCAGCAGTGATGGACAGGGGAACGAAAAACTGTTTTTT. It encodes CASSDGQGNEKLFF. V usage is TRBV2 and J usage is TRBJ1-4; 9 nucleotides align to TRBD1. Germline V CDR1 and CDR2: SNHLY, FYNNEI. The length of the CDR3 is 14 residues. V lost 3 bases to trimming and J lost 8 bases; unmatched junction nucleotides: 4.

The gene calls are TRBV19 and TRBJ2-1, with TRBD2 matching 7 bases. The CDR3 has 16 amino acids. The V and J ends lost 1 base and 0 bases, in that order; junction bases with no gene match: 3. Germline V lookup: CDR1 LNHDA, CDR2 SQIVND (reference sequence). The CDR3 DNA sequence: TGTGCCAGTAGTATAGGGGGGGGTAGCTCCTACAATGAGCAGTTCTTC. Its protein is CASSIGGGSSYNEQFF.

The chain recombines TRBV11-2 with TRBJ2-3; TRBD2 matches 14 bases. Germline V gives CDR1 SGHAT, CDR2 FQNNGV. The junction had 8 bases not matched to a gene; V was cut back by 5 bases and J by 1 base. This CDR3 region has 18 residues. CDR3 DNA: TGTGCCAGCAGCCCCCGGACTAGCGGGGGGTTCCGCACAGATACGCAGTATTTT. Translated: CASSPRTSGGFRTDTQYF. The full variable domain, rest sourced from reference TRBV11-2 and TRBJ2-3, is EAGVAQSPRYKIIEKRQSVAFWCNPISGHATLYWYQQILGQGPKLLIQFQNNGVVDDSQLPKDRFSAERLKGVDSTLKIQPAKLEDSAVYLCASSPRTSGGFRTDTQYFGPGTRLTVL.

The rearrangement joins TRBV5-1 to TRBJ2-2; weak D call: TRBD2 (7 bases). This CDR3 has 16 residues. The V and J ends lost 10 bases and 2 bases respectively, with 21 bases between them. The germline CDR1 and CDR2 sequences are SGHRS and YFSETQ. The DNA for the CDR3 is TGCGCCTCAGGGGCAGCGGGGTTTTTTAACACCGGGGAGCTGTTTTTT. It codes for CASGAAGFFNTGELFF.

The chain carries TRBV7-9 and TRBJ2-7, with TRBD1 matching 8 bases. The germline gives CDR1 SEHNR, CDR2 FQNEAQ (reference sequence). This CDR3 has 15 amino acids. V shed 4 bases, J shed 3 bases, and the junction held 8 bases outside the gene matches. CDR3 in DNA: TGTGCCAGCAGCTCCGGACAGGGAGGCGTCTACGAGCAGTACTTC. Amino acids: CASSSGQGGVYEQYF.

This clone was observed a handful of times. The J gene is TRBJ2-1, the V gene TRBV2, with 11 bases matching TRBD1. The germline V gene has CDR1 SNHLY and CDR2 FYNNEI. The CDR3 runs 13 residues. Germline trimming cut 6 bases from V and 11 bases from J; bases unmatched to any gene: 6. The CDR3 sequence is CASRDRDRGKQFF. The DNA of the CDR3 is TGTGCCAGCAGGGACCGGGACAGGGGGAAGCAGTTCTTC.

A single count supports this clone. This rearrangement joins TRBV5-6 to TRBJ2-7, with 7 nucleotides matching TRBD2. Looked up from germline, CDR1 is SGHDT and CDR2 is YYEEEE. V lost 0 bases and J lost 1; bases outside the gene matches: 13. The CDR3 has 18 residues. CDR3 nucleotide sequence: TGTGCCAGCAGCTTGGACCCGGTAGTAGCGGGCCTTTCCTACGAGCAGTACTTC. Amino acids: CASSLDPVVAGLSYEQYF.

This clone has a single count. CDR3 residues: CASSQGGQGEEKLFF. DNA of the CDR3: TGCGCCAGCAGCCAGGGCGGACAGGGGGAGGAAAAACTGTTTTTT. The chain combines TRBV4-1 with TRBJ1-4; 10 positions agree with TRBD1. CDR1 and CDR2 from the germline V gene are MGHRA and YSYEKL. V trimming: 3 bases; J trimming: 8 bases; junction bases outside the gene matches: 6. CDR3 size: 15 residues.